This record looks at one TCR beta chain sequence and its context. Its target is unknown. This entry is derived from a study of beta chain features in type 1 diabetes. Study-level points and caveats: Among all four CD4+ subsets, Type 1 diabetes patients had TCRB CDR3s that were moderately but significantly shorter. Patients showed naive, central memory and Treg TCRB repertoires that appeared more similar than those of healthy donors.

The germline gives CDR1 SEHNR, CDR2 FQNEAQ (reference sequence). This CDR3 comprises 15 residues. V was pared by 5 bases and J by 1 base, with 7 bases of the junction left unmatched. Purity above 98% was achieved in all sorted populations. The investigators reverse transcribed all of the isolated RNA, so they sequenced expressed TCRB transcripts. TCRdb's copy holds only in-frame clones and misses some; the assay was immunoSEQ multiplex PCR. The sample contains approximately 160,000 clones, more than 60% of which appear only once. This sequence joins TRBV7-9 and TRBJ2-7; 8 bases are shared with TRBD1. The receptor's source is a man aged 30-40 years with type 1 diabetes. The sample taken for sequencing was naive CD4+ T cells from blood. DNA for the CDR3: TGTGCCAGCAGCCTGACAGGGGCATCGTCCTACGAGCAGTACTTC. Amino acid sequence: CASSLTGASSYEQYF.